One and the same sample provided the 5 T cell receptor beta chains below, sequenced in a study of blood T cell repertoires in COVID-19. The method was immunoSEQ multiplex PCR; TCRdb's version includes in-frame clones alone and lacks a portion of them. In the table there are over 250,000 clones, 90% of which are singletons. Sample: PBMCs or T cells enriched from blood (not recorded which). These receptors were collected from a man between 60 and 75 years old who had recovered from COVID-19.

This chain connects TRBV7-2 to TRBJ1-5; maybe TRBD1 (6 bases). Trimming cost V 5 bases and J 3 bases, with 17 bases left between them. Germline values: CDR1 SGHTA, CDR2 FQGNSA. The CDR3 is made up of 16 amino acids. CDR3 sequence (DNA): TGTGCCAGCAGCGCTCAAGAACAGGGCACCAATCAGCCCCAGCATTTT. Translated: CASSAQEQGTNQPQHF. Full variable domain (outside the CDR3, taken from reference TRBV7-2 and TRBJ1-5): GAGVSQSPSNKVTEKGKDVELRCDPISGHTALYWYRQSLGQGLEFLIYFQGNSAPDKSGLPSDRFSAERTGGSVSTLTIQRTQQEDSAVYLCASSAQEQGTNQPQHFGDGTRLSIL.

The chain is built from TRBV25-1 and TRBJ2-5; no firm D call. This CDR3 is built from 13 residues. The V and J ends lost 4 bases and 4 bases respectively, with 10 bases between them. Germline V gives CDR1 MGHDK, CDR2 SYGVNS. The CDR3 DNA reads as TGTGCCAGCAGTGGTCCGGGTCCAGAGACCCAGTACTTC. Translating gives CASSGPGPETQYF.

The V gene is TRBV7-6, the J gene TRBJ1-1; D is uncertain. The germline CDR1 and CDR2 sequences are SGHVS and FNYEAQ. CDR3 length equals 13 residues. V was pared by 5 bases and J by 2 bases, with 9 bases between. CDR3 residues: CASSLGANTEAFF. CDR3 coding DNA: TGTGCCAGCAGCCTCGGAGCCAACACTGAAGCTTTCTTT. Combining the CDR3 with reference TRBV7-6 and TRBJ1-1 gives the whole variable domain GAGVSQSPRYKVTKRGQDVALRCDPISGHVSLYWYRQALGQGPEFLTYFNYEAQQDKSGLPNDRFSAERPEGSISTLTIQRTEQRDSAMYRCASSLGANTEAFFGQGTRLTVV.

The chain joins TRBV3-1 (or the pseudogene TRBV3-2) to TRBJ2-7; 9 nucleotides match TRBD2. Germline CDR1 and CDR2: LGHDT and YNNKEL (reference sequence). This CDR3 region has 16 residues. The ends lost 1 base at V and 7 bases at J; junction bases unmatched: 11. CDR3: CASSQGGWREGQEQYF. The CDR3 region has the DNA TGTGCCAGCAGCCAAGGCGGGTGGCGGGAGGGCCAGGAGCAGTACTTC.

DNA of the CDR3: TGTGCCAGCTCACAGGACAGGGTAGTTGGTAATTCACCCCTCCACTTT. Protein: CASSQDRVVGNSPLHF. V gene TRBV18 combines with J gene TRBJ1-6, with 8 bases that match TRBD1. Germline trimming cut 4 bases from V and 6 bases from J; bases unmatched to any gene: 8. This CDR3 region has 16 residues. Per the germline V gene, CDR1 is KGHSH and CDR2 is LQKENI.